The clone carrying this T cell receptor beta chain has more than one count but fewer than ten. Its target is not known. This sample was included in a study of blood T cells in healthy people across ages. Unmatched junction bases numbered 6, after V lost 6 bases and J lost 2 bases. Germline CDR1 is MNHEY and CDR2 is SVGAGI. There are 14 residues in the CDR3. Sample-barcoded 5' priming and a J-beta primer mix drove a second PCR of roughly 7 to 11 cycles. Tagging of each cDNA molecule was performed by a template-switch adaptor with 12 random nucleotides. TCRdb reprocessed the 5' RACE reads with MiXCR, giving one entry per CDR3 protein. The data hold roughly 1,500,000 distinct CDR3 sequences, with roughly 32% observed a single time. Study results and limitations: Age advanced and TCR beta diversity per million T cells fell, roughly linearly. The study found more naive CD4+ cells and higher diversity in long-lived than aged donors.

V is TRBV6-5 and J is TRBJ2-7; 8 nucleotides agree with TRBD2. The clonotype was recovered from a woman in her twenties or thirties in good health. Sequenced sample: blood. CDR3 nucleotides: TGTGCCAGCAGCTATCGACTAGCGCCCTACGAGCAGTACTTC. This translates into CASSYRLAPYEQYF.